The 9 T cell receptor beta chains below all came from one sample that was sequenced in a study of blood T cells in healthy people across ages. A second about 7 to 11 cycle PCR used barcoded and J-beta primers. TCRdb processed the 5' RACE reads anew with MiXCR; each CDR3 protein has one entry. The repertoire has 550,000 to 750,000 distinct CDR3 sequences, more than 20% of them found once; the top ten carry more than 3%. Source material: blood. These receptors came from a man aged 65 to 85 in good health.

This clonotype was observed a handful of times. V is TRBV7-2 and J is TRBJ2-5, with 8 bases fitting TRBD1. V was clipped by 5 bases and J by 2 bases; unmatched bases: 7. Germline CDR1 is SGHTA and CDR2 is FQGNSA. CDR3 size: 15 residues. Here the CDR3 reads CASSIQGGPQETQYF. The CDR3 coding sequence is TGTGCCAGCAGCATACAGGGGGGACCACAAGAGACCCAGTACTTC.

This sequence joins TRBV29-1 and TRBJ1-2; the D is unclear. The CDR3 has 14 amino acids. The V and J ends lost 5 bases and 3 bases respectively, with 16 bases between them. CDR1 SQVTM and CDR2 ANQGSEA come from the germline V gene. CDR3 amino acids: CSVSPRADDYGYTF. CDR3 nucleotides: TGCAGCGTTAGCCCAAGGGCGGATGACTATGGCTACACCTTC. Together with reference TRBV29-1 and TRBJ1-2, the CDR3 gives the full variable domain: SAVISQKPSRDICQRGTSLTIQCQVDSQVTMMFWYRQQPGQSLTLIATANQGSEATYESGFVIDKFPISRPNLTFSTLTVSNMSPEDSSIYLCSVSPRADDYGYTFGSGTRLTVV.

Here the CDR3 reads CASSLASGSVYEQYF. The CDR3 DNA reads TGCGCCAGCAGCTTGGCCAGCGGGAGCGTCTACGAGCAGTACTTC. V is TRBV5-1 and J is TRBJ2-1; 8 bases match TRBD2. The better agreement between TRBJ2-7 and the DNA end casts doubt on the J call. This CDR3 region has 15 residues. CDR1 and CDR2 from the germline V gene are SGHRS and YFSETQ.

The chain couples TRBV12-3 or TRBV12-4 to TRBJ2-2, with D unresolved. The CDR3 runs to 14 residues. V lost 8 bases and J lost 3, with 13 bases in between. CDR3 in amino acids: CASRPDGYTGELFF. Written as DNA, the CDR3 is TGTGCCAGCCGCCCGGACGGATACACCGGGGAGCTGTTTTTT.

The V gene is TRBV10-3, the J gene TRBJ2-5, with D tentatively TRBD2 (6 bases). The J call could be wrong; TRBJ2-1 is a better fit for the DNA end. The CDR3 spans 13 residues. CDR1 is ENHRY, CDR2 SYGVKD, per germline. CDR3: CAISDVTRGPQFF. The DNA of the CDR3 is TGTGCCATCAGTGATGTGACTAGGGGACCGCAGTTCTTC.

The V gene is TRBV3-1, the J gene TRBJ2-1, with D perhaps matching TRBD1 or TRBD2 (5 bases each). The germline gives CDR1 LGHDT, CDR2 YNNKEL (reference sequence). Deletions cut 5 bases from V and 7 bases from J, with 18 bases between. The length of the CDR3 is 15 residues. CDR3 nucleotides: TGTGCCAGCAGCTTGAGTTCCGGGGCGAAGAATGAGCAGTTCTTC. Protein: CASSLSSGAKNEQFF.

There are a few counts of this clonotype. The chain has TRBV3-1 and TRBJ2-3, with TRBD2 identical over 14 bases. Germline-derived CDR1 and CDR2 are LGHDT and YNNKEL (reference sequence). V lost 4 bases and J lost 3; bases outside the gene matches: 3. The CDR3 has 16 residues. The CDR3 sequence is CASSPGLAGVTDTQYF. As DNA, the CDR3 is TGTGCCAGCAGCCCGGGACTAGCGGGAGTGACAGATACGCAGTATTTT.

CDR3 DNA sequence: TGTGCCTGGGACTCAGGGATGACCTACGAGCAGTACTTC. Encoded protein: CAWDSGMTYEQYF. V is TRBV30 and J is TRBJ2-7; a possible D gene is TRBD1 (5 bases). The CDR3 loop spans 13 amino acids. Germline V gene lookup returns CDR1 GTSNPN and CDR2 SVGIG (reference sequence). V was pared by 5 bases and J by 2 bases, with 13 bases between.

This clonotype was observed a few times. This chain uses TRBV14 with TRBJ2-3; 10 bases are shared with TRBD2. Trimming removed 4 bases from V and 5 bases from J; junction bases left unmatched: 6. From germline, CDR1 is SGHDN and CDR2 FVKESK. This CDR3 comprises 15 residues. The CDR3 sequence: CASSPRTSGLDTQYF. CDR3 DNA: TGTGCCAGCAGCCCGAGGACTAGCGGTTTAGATACGCAGTATTTT.